Shown below are 15 T cell receptor beta chains from a single sample sequenced in a study of somatic mutations in cytotoxic T cells in rheumatoid arthritis. TCRdb's table, derived via immunoSEQ multiplex PCR, lists solely in-frame clones and lacks some. The table lists around 16,000 clones, about four fifths of them singletons. Sequencing was done on a sample of CD8+ T cells sorted from blood. These receptors were taken from an adult with rheumatoid arthritis.

This clone was counted only a few times. The chain joins TRBV11-2 to TRBJ2-7; no definite D call. The length of the CDR3 is 12 residues. Trimming left V 1 base short and J 7 bases short, with 8 bases between. Germline V gene lookup returns CDR1 SGHAT and CDR2 FQNNGV. The CDR3 region is CASSLGLTEQYF. Here the CDR3 DNA reads TGTGCCAGCAGCTTAGGACTTACTGAGCAGTACTTC.

The rearrangement joins TRBV6-4 to TRBJ1-2; D unresolved. Between the trimmed V and J ends, which lost 0 bases and 14 bases, there was a span of 13 bases. CDR1 and CDR2 (germline): MRHNA, SNTAGT. The CDR3 is made up of 12 amino acids. The CDR3 coding sequence is TGTGCCAGCAGTGACTCCGGAGGTGCAGAGACCTTC. Translated: CASSDSGGAETF.

This clone is classed as medium-sized. V usage is TRBV27 and J usage is TRBJ2-1; the match to TRBD2 covers 9 bases. After removal of 6 bases from V and 0 bases from J, the junction contained 3 bases not matched to a gene. This CDR3 is built from 15 residues. Germline V gene lookup returns CDR1 MNHEY and CDR2 SMNVEV (reference sequence). This chain's CDR3 is CASRRSGSSYNEQFF. CDR3 sequence (DNA): TGTGCCAGCAGACGTAGCGGGAGCTCCTACAATGAGCAGTTCTTC.

This clone was detected a few times. The CDR3 nucleotides read TGTGCCAGCAGCTCTCGGAGGACAGCGAACACTGAAGCTTTCTTT. It translates to CASSSRRTANTEAFF. The chain is built from TRBV28 and TRBJ1-1, with a possible D match to TRBD1 (6 bases). Germline CDR1 is MDHEN and CDR2 is SYDVKM. CDR3 length: 15 amino acids. Trimming removed 6 bases from V and 1 base from J, with 15 bases in between.

The V and J genes are TRBV9 and TRBJ2-2, with D hard to call. Germline V gene sequence: CDR1 SGDLS, CDR2 YYNGEE. V lost 4 bases to trimming and J lost 1 base, with 8 bases between them. This CDR3 has 14 amino acids. The CDR3 nucleotides read TGTGCCAGCAGCCCACAAGGGAACACCGGGGAGCTGTTTTTT. Encoded protein: CASSPQGNTGELFF.

V usage is TRBV2 and J usage is TRBJ2-7; D is possibly TRBD2 (6 bases). Germline V gene sequence: CDR1 SNHLY, CDR2 FYNNEI. This CDR3 spans 16 amino acids. The V end was cut by 6 bases, the J end by 1 base, with 19 bases between. The CDR3 nucleotides read TGTGCCAGCAGGATCACCCCTAGCGCACCTTCCTACGAGCAGTACTTC. Its translation: CASRITPSAPSYEQYF.

The CDR3 DNA is TGTGCCAGCAGTTACCCGGGGCAGGGGGTCACCGGGGAGCTGTTTTTT. This gives the protein CASSYPGQGVTGELFF. The chain carries TRBV6-5 and TRBJ2-2; 7 bases align to TRBD1. The V segment lost 2 bases and the J segment 4 bases; nucleotides outside the gene matches: 7. Per the germline V gene, CDR1 is MNHEY and CDR2 is SVGAGI. This CDR3 contains 16 residues.

This clone was counted only a few times. The V and J genes are TRBV27 and TRBJ1-2, with D perhaps matching TRBD1 (5 bases). This CDR3 has 14 amino acids. V lost 5 bases and J 2 bases, leaving 12 bases between the germline ends. Germline assignment: CDR1 MNHEY and CDR2 SMNVEV (reference sequence). The CDR3 DNA reads as TGTGCCAGCAGTCCCCTGAAGGGGAACTATGGCTACACCTTC. Protein: CASSPLKGNYGYTF.

The chain carries TRBV4-2 and TRBJ2-1, with TRBD2 identical over 8 bases. The CDR3 totals 15 residues. After removal of 4 bases from V and 4 bases from J, the junction contained 6 bases not matched to a gene. Germline CDR1 reads LGHNA; CDR2 reads YNFKEQ. The CDR3 sequence: CASSPWTSRYNEQFF. The CDR3 region has the DNA TGTGCCAGCAGCCCCTGGACTAGCCGTTACAATGAGCAGTTCTTC.

The chain recombines TRBV5-4 with TRBJ2-2; TRBD2 matches 7 bases. The germline V gene has CDR1 SGHNT and CDR2 YYREEE (reference sequence). This CDR3 has 13 residues. The junction had 2 bases not matched to a gene; V was cut back by 5 bases and J by 4 bases. In DNA, the CDR3 is TGTGCCAGCAGTCCGGGGGGCACCGGGGAGCTGTTTTTT. It is translated as CASSPGGTGELFF.

This clone was observed once. V is TRBV7-6 and J is TRBJ2-5, with D hard to call. The CDR3 totals 11 residues. The germline V gene encodes CDR1 SGHVS and CDR2 FNYEAQ. V lost 5 bases, J lost 0 bases, and 1 base lay in between. CDR3 DNA: TGTGCCAGCAGCCACCAAGAGACCCAGTACTTC. This gives the protein CASSHQETQYF.

V usage is TRBV29-1 and J usage is TRBJ1-1; perhaps TRBD1 as D (5 bases). Between the trimmed V and J ends, which lost 7 bases and 4 bases, there was a span of 16 bases. This CDR3 comprises 13 residues. Germline CDR1 SQVTM, CDR2 ANQGSEA. The CDR3 reads CSAQAGWGTEAFF. CDR3 in DNA: TGCAGCGCCCAGGCAGGGTGGGGCACTGAAGCTTTCTTT.

In its sample, this clone was seen once. The chain links TRBV29-1 to TRBJ2-7, with 8 bases lining up with TRBD1. The V and J ends lost 4 bases and 6 bases, in that order; junction bases with no gene match: 11. The CDR3 covers 14 residues. Germline CDR1 and CDR2: SQVTM and ANQGSEA. The CDR3 nucleotides are TGCAGCGTTGTGGCTGAGGCAGGGGGCTTCGAGCAGTACTTC. This gives the protein CSVVAEAGGFEQYF.

This chain uses TRBV6-5 with TRBJ2-1; 7 bases map to TRBD2. The germline CDR1 and CDR2 sequences are MNHEY and SVGAGI. Germline trimming cut 7 bases from V and 4 bases from J; bases unmatched to any gene: 4. The CDR3 consists of 13 residues. Here the CDR3 DNA reads TGTGCCAGCACCGCCGGGGGGTACAATGAGCAGTTCTTC. Translated, it gives CASTAGGYNEQFF.

The gene calls are TRBV14 and TRBJ2-2; 10 positions agree with TRBD2. The CDR3 totals 16 residues. CDR1 is SGHDN, CDR2 FVKESK, per germline. The trim removed 5 bases at V and 4 bases at J, leaving 7 bases unmatched. For the CDR3, the DNA is TGTGCCAGCAGCTTTTTAGCGGGAGGTGGCACCGGGGAGCTGTTTTTT. This codes for CASSFLAGGGTGELFF.